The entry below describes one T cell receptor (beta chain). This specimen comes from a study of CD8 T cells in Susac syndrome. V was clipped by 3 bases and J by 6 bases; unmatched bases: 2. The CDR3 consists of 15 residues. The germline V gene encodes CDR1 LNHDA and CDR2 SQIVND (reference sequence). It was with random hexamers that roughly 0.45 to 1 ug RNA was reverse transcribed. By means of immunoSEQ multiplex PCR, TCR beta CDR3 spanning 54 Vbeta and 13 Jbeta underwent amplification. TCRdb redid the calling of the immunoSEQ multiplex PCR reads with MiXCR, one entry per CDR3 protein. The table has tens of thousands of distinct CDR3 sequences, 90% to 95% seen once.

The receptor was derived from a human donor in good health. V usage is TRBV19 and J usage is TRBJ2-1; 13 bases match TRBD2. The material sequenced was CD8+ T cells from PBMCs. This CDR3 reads CASSITSGGANEQFF. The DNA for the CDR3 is TGTGCCAGTAGTATCACTAGCGGGGGGGCCAATGAGCAGTTCTTC.